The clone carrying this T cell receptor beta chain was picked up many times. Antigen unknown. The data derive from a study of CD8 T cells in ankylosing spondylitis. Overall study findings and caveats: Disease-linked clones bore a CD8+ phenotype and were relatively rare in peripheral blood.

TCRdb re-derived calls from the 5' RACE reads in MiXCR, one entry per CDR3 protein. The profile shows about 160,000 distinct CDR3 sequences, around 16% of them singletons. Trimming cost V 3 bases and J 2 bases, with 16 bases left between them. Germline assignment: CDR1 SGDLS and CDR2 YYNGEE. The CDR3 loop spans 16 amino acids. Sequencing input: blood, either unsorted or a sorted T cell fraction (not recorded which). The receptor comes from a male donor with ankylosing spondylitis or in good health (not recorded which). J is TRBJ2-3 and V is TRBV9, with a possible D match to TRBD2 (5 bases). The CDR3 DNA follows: TGTGCCAGCAGCGCGTCGTGGAGCGGTTTCACAGATACGCAGTATTTT. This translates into CASSASWSGFTDTQYF.